This T cell receptor beta chain is from a study of T cells in Graves' hyperthyroidism and ophthalmopathy. Study-level points and caveats: Ophthalmopathy was separated from stable hyperthyroidism by a 13 V-J model.

This CDR3 is built from 13 residues. The V gene's germline CDR1 is MNHEY and CDR2 SMNVEV (reference sequence). The ends lost 8 bases at V and 3 bases at J; junction bases unmatched: 4. Together with thyroid ultrasound, orbital computed tomography, serum thyroxine and TRAb, clinical symptoms were used for diagnoses. Fresh peripheral blood, roughly 9.3 ml, was the source of the PBMCs. RNA transcripts provided the source from which TCR beta CDR3 regions were amplified. The HTBI primer set served for first-round RT-PCR of the TCR CDR3. Each CDR3 protein is one row after TCRdb ran MiXCR on the multiplex PCR reads. The data show 650,000 to 700,000 distinct CDR3 sequences, around a sixth seen once. Ten or more counts support this clonotype. Antigen: not known.

This receptor was taken from a man aged 45-60 years with Graves' hyperthyroidism. The J gene is TRBJ1-1, the V gene TRBV27; 9 nucleotides match TRBD1. The sample was blood. In DNA, the CDR3 is TGTGCCAGCGGTGACAGGGGGTACACTGAAGCTTTCTTT. Amino acids: CASGDRGYTEAFF.